Listed below are T cell receptor beta chains from one sample, sequenced in a study of blood T cell repertoires in COVID-19. The data were produced by immunoSEQ multiplex PCR, yet TCRdb's version contains in-frame clones alone and is incomplete. Among almost 200,000 clones, around four fifths were seen once, and the ten largest hold around 0.93%. The sequenced sample consisted of peripheral blood. These TCRs come from a man in his 60s with COVID-19, enrolled during active disease. The conserved cysteine and the conserved F or W are not part of the CDR3 here.

V: TRBV13
J: TRBJ2-6
CDR3: ASSLVWDRGITGANVLT

V: TRBV4-1
J: TRBJ1-1
CDR3: ASSLSPGTDNTEAF

V: TRBV5-1
J: TRBJ2-1
CDR3: ASSLAVSAGGEQF

V: TRBV18
J: TRBJ1-2
CDR3: ASSRANPGTGDGYT

V: TRBV11-2
J: TRBJ1-2
CDR3: ASSLDGQGPNYGYT

V: TRBV21-1
J: TRBJ1-2
CDR3: ASSNRRTDYGYT

V: TRBV3-1/TRBV3-2
J: TRBJ2-7
CDR3: ASSQVGLAGDEQY

V: TRBV11-2
J: TRBJ1-6
CDR3: ASSSREGGSPLH

V: TRBV5-5
J: TRBJ1-2
CDR3: ASSAEVWNRGYT

V: TRBV9
J: TRBJ2-3
CDR3: ASSPGGGRTDTQY

V: TRBV10-1
J: TRBJ1-6
CDR3: ASSPTRGRLH

V: TRBV5-1
J: TRBJ2-2
CDR3: ASSFSVNTGELF

V: TRBV28
J: TRBJ1-1
CDR3: ASSPGGNTEAF

V: TRBV19
J: TRBJ1-5
CDR3: ASSISGQGVQPQH

V: TRBV5-1
J: TRBJ2-5
CDR3: ASRGGMTETQY

V: TRBV14
J: TRBJ2-1
CDR3: ASSLGVSSYNEQF

V: TRBV18
J: TRBJ1-1
CDR3: ASSLRGGGGTEAF

V: TRBV18
J: TRBJ1-6
CDR3: ASSPSGQLPSPLH

V: TRBV7-2
J: TRBJ1-6
CDR3: ASSPRDRGDNSPLH

V: TRBV9
J: TRBJ2-1
CDR3: ASSVPGMNEQF

V: TRBV6-5
J: TRBJ1-1
CDR3: ASSYTGNTEAF

V: TRBV5-1
J: TRBJ2-1
CDR3: ASSREGGSYNEQF

V: TRBV12-2
J: TRBJ2-1
CDR3: ASRPGGLAGGLTFDNEQF

V: TRBV5-1
J: TRBJ1-1
CDR3: ASSLASGYTDF

V: TRBV4-2
J: TRBJ2-5
CDR3: ASSQDWGREETQY

V: TRBV9
J: TRBJ2-7
CDR3: ASSVVPSGSRYEQY

V: TRBV5-1
J: TRBJ1-2
CDR3: ASSPTGIRMDYT

V: TRBV27
J: TRBJ1-1
CDR3: ASSFNRLSTEAF

V: TRBV11-2
J: TRBJ2-2
CDR3: ASSPRRRTGELF

V: TRBV5-4
J: TRBJ2-1
CDR3: ASSLSAGANEQF

V: TRBV7-8
J: TRBJ2-5
CDR3: ASSLTGGQETQY

V: TRBV7-6
J: TRBJ1-1
CDR3: ASSPRQGSDTEAF

V: TRBV7-9
J: TRBJ1-2
CDR3: ASSLETGFNYT

V: TRBV14
J: TRBJ1-1
CDR3: ASSQDWRNTEAF

V: TRBV5-1
J: TRBJ1-6
CDR3: ASSVQGLNSPLH

V: TRBV19
J: TRBJ1-5
CDR3: ASKQGGQPQH

V: TRBV6-5
J: TRBJ1-6
CDR3: ASRRQENYNSPLH

V: TRBV28
J: TRBJ2-4
CDR3: ASSFMGAVAKNIQY

V: TRBV4-3
J: TRBJ1-1
CDR3: ASSPTGGFEAF

V: TRBV7-3
J: TRBJ2-2
CDR3: ASSPSGVTGELF